Listed below are T cell receptor beta chains from one sample, sequenced in a study of CD8 T cells in Susac syndrome. TCRdb independently ran MiXCR on the immunoSEQ multiplex PCR reads; one entry per CDR3 protein. The data contain 150,000 to 250,000 distinct CDR3 sequences, roughly 96% of them singletons. Material for sequencing was CD4+ T cells from PBMCs. The receptor source for this set is a human donor with multiple sclerosis. Each CDR3 is given with its conserved first and last residue. D genes are given only for firm matches. Only part of the rows carry a size: once, few, many, or a class if the clone is expanded.

-	TRBV5-4	-	TRBJ1-4	TGTGCCAGCAGCAAGGGGGACGCAACTAATGAAAAACTGTTTTTT	CASSKGDATNEKLFF
-	TRBV3-1	-	TRBJ2-7	TGTGCCAGCAGCCAAGATGTTGACAGGACGGGGGAGCAGTACTTC	CASSQDVDRTGEQYF
-	TRBV30	-	TRBJ2-7	TGTGCCTGGACCCAAAAACAGGGAAGCTCCTACGAGCAGTACTTC	CAWTQKQGSSYEQYF
-	TRBV12-3/TRBV12-4	-	TRBJ1-5	TGTGCCAGCAGTTTTCGGAATTTAAATCAGCCCCAGCATTTT	CASSFRNLNQPQHF
-	TRBV2	TRBD1	TRBJ2-7	TGTGCCAGCAGTGAGGACAGGGGGTACGACAAGCAGTACTTC	CASSEDRGYDKQYF
-	TRBV20-1	TRBD2	TRBJ2-7	TGCAGTGCTAGAGTTAAACTAGCGGGTCCCTACGAGCAGTACTTC	CSARVKLAGPYEQYF
-	TRBV20-1	-	TRBJ2-5	TGCAGTGGGAGGTGGGGTGGGACCCAGTACTTC	CSGRWGGTQYF
-	TRBV5-4	TRBD1	TRBJ2-7	TGTGCCAGCAGTTTGACAGGGGCCAACGAGCAGTACTTC	CASSLTGANEQYF
-	TRBV24-1	-	TRBJ2-1	TGTGCCACCAGTGAAAACGTTTGGTCAGGACTCGGGCAGTTCTTC	CATSENVWSGLGQFF
-	TRBV29-1	TRBD2	TRBJ2-3	TGCAGCGTCCACACAGGACTAGCAGATACGCAGTATTTT	CSVHTGLADTQYF
few	TRBV6-1	-	TRBJ1-5	TGTGCCAGCAGTGAGAGTCGCAATCAGCCCCAGCATTTT	CASSESRNQPQHF
-	TRBV29-1	TRBD1	TRBJ1-1	TGCAGCGTCCTGACAGGGCCGTGGACCGCTGAAGCTTTCTTT	CSVLTGPWTAEAFF
-	TRBV30	TRBD2	TRBJ2-7	TGTGCCTGGGCTAGCGGGGGAAGGTACGAGCAGTACTTC	CAWASGGRYEQYF
-	TRBV9	-	TRBJ2-1	TGTGCCAGCAGCGTAATCGGGCTGTCGAAAAACAATGAGCAGTTCTTC	CASSVIGLSKNNEQFF
-	TRBV4-1	-	TRBJ1-2	TGCGCCAGCAGCCAACAGTTCGGCCCAAGCTATGGCTACACCTTC	CASSQQFGPSYGYTF
-	TRBV4-2	TRBD2	TRBJ2-2	TGTGCCAGCAGCCAAGGTCACGGGAGGGCCGAGGACGGGGAGCTGTTTTTT	CASSQGHGRAEDGELFF
-	TRBV7-3	-	TRBJ2-3	TGTGCCAGCAGCTTCCCCGGTGAAGATACGCAGTATTTT	CASSFPGEDTQYF
-	TRBV24-1	-	TRBJ2-3	TGTGCCACCAGTGATTTGACGTCCACAGATACGCAGTATTTT	CATSDLTSTDTQYF
-	TRBV20-1	-	TRBJ2-5	TGCAGTGCAAGAATCCGGTGGCAAGAGACCCAGTACTTC	CSARIRWQETQYF
-	TRBV10-2	-	TRBJ1-1	TGCGCCAGCAGTGAGTCGGGGAGGGTCTCTGAAGCTTTCTTT	CASSESGRVSEAFF
-	TRBV7-8	TRBD1	TRBJ2-7	TGTGCCAGCAGCCAAAAACAGGGGACCTACGAGCAGTACTTC	CASSQKQGTYEQYF
-	TRBV30	-	TRBJ2-5	TGTGCCTGGAGTGGGGGACACCAAGAGACCCAGTACTTC	CAWSGGHQETQYF
-	TRBV20-1	-	TRBJ1-2	TGCAGTGCTAGAGTGGACAGAAAAGTCTATGGCTACACCTTC	CSARVDRKVYGYTF
-	TRBV9	-	TRBJ2-4	TGTGCCAGCAGCGCAGACAGACCCACGGGGAGTATTCAGTACTTC	CASSADRPTGSIQYF
-	TRBV3-1	TRBD1	TRBJ1-3	TGTGCCAGCAGCCTGAAACAGGGGCGCTCTGGAAACACCATATATTTT	CASSLKQGRSGNTIYF
-	TRBV30	-	TRBJ2-2	TGTGCCTGGAGTCGGGCCTTCACCGGGGAGCTGTTTTTT	CAWSRAFTGELFF
-	TRBV2	TRBD1	TRBJ2-1	TGTGCCAGCGGGGACAGGCGGGAGCAGTTCTTC	CASGDRREQFF
once	TRBV23-1	-	TRBJ1-5	TGCGCCAGCAGCCCCGACAGTCAGCCCCAGCATTTT	CASSPDSQPQHF
-	TRBV29-1	-	TRBJ2-6	TGCAGCGTTGAGTCTGGGGCCAACGTCCTGACTTTC	CSVESGANVLTF
-	TRBV30	-	TRBJ2-4	TGTGCCTGGAGTGTACGCCCTAGTAACATTCAGTACTTC	CAWSVRPSNIQYF
-	TRBV14	-	TRBJ2-3	TGTGCCAGCAGCCAACTAGATTGGGGGCGGGGGCCAGATACGCAGTATTTT	CASSQLDWGRGPDTQYF
-	TRBV20-1	-	TRBJ1-5	TGCAGTGCTAGAGATCTTCGGGGCAGCAATCAGCCCCAGCATTTT	CSARDLRGSNQPQHF
-	TRBV20-1	-	TRBJ1-1	TGCAGTGCTAGGAACTGGGGGTTAACTGAAGCTTTCTTT	CSARNWGLTEAFF
-	TRBV24-1	TRBD2	TRBJ2-1	TGTGCCACCAGTGACCGTACTAGCGGGGGCTACAATGAGCAGTTCTTC	CATSDRTSGGYNEQFF
-	TRBV29-1	-	TRBJ1-2	TGCAGCGGGACTGCTTCAGGGGATGGCTACACCTTC	CSGTASGDGYTF
once	TRBV6-5	TRBD1	TRBJ2-6	TGTGCCAGCAGTTACAGATCTCCGGGACAGGGGTCTGGGGCCAACGTCCTGACTTTC	CASSYRSPGQGSGANVLTF
-	TRBV30	TRBD1	TRBJ2-2	TGTGCCGGGGGACAGGCAGGGGAGCTGTTTTTT	CAGGQAGELFF
-	TRBV3-1	TRBD1	TRBJ1-5	TGTGCCAGCAGCCAAGAAGGGGGCAGTCAGCCCCAGCATTTT	CASSQEGGSQPQHF
once	TRBV5-4	-	TRBJ2-1	TGTGCCAGCAGCTTTGATGGTGAGCAGTTCTTC	CASSFDGEQFF
-	TRBV7-2	-	TRBJ2-3	TGTGCCAGCAATCCCGAAAGGCGCCCTGATACGCAGTATTTT	CASNPERRPDTQYF
-	TRBV4-1	-	TRBJ2-4	TGCGCCAGCAGCCACCGCGGGGGCAGGGAGGACATTCAGTACTTC	CASSHRGGREDIQYF
-	TRBV5-1	-	TRBJ1-1	TGCGCCAGCAGCCCCGATGGGCACGTGGGGACTGAAGCTTTCTTT	CASSPDGHVGTEAFF
once	TRBV12-3/TRBV12-4	TRBD1	TRBJ1-6	TGTGCCAGCAGTAAAACAGGGGGGAGGTCTAATTCACCCCTCCACTTT	CASSKTGGRSNSPLHF
-	TRBV18	TRBD1	TRBJ2-1	TGTGCCAGCTCACGCTCCGGGACAGGGGGCAATGAGCAGTTCTTC	CASSRSGTGGNEQFF
-	TRBV20-1	-	TRBJ2-1	TGCAGTGCTAGAGATGCCTCACCCATTAAGCAGTTCTTC	CSARDASPIKQFF
-	TRBV5-6	-	TRBJ2-7	TGTGCCAGCAGCTTGGATCCAGGGTCCTCCTACGAGCAGTACTTC	CASSLDPGSSYEQYF
-	TRBV6-6	-	TRBJ2-1	TGTGCCAGCAGTGAGAGGGTAAGCAATGAGCAGTTCTTC	CASSERVSNEQFF
-	TRBV3-1	TRBD1	TRBJ1-1	TGTGCCAGCAGCCAAGGGACAGGGACACCTTTCTTT	CASSQGTGTPFF